Sequencing of this TCR beta chain was carried out in a study of blood T cells in healthy people across ages. Study results and limitations: Age showed a roughly linear inverse relationship with TCR beta diversity per million T cells. Unknown donor CMV status possibly confounded expanded clonotype changes.

It was roughly 10 milliliters of peripheral blood that were drawn from each donor. Worth noting for this clonotype: The antigen remains unidentified.

Germline V gene lookup returns CDR1 SQVTM and CDR2 ANQGSEA. The CDR3 has 15 amino acids. After removal of 5 bases from V and 6 bases from J, the junction contained 15 bases not matched to a gene. Then a second PCR, running roughly 7 to 11 cycles, was carried out with a sample-barcoded 5' primer and a J-beta primer mix. Using its own MiXCR run on the 5' RACE reads, TCRdb lists one record per CDR3 protein. This table holds 780,000 or so distinct CDR3 sequences, around 50% found once. The sequence came from a man aged 40-55 years in good health. The sequencing input was blood. The chain carries TRBV29-1 and TRBJ1-1; 7 positions agree with TRBD1. CDR3 nucleotides: TGCAGCGTTATGTTTCTTTCGCGACAGGGCCCTGAAGCTTTCTTT. Translating it yields CSVMFLSRQGPEAFF.